The 24 T cell receptor beta chains in this list originate from one sample, sequenced in a study of cytomegalovirus exposure and HLA in healthy donors. PCR primers comprised 60 Vbeta and 13 Jbeta primers. Data came from immunoSEQ multiplex PCR; TCRdb stores just in-frame clones and leaves some out. This table has around 99,000 clones, approximately 79% appearing once. The sample was PBMCs. Receptors originate from a man aged 18 to 30 in good health and CMV-seronegative.

J is TRBJ2-5 and V is TRBV7-2; 7 bases align to TRBD1. The germline CDR1 and CDR2 sequences are SGHTA and FQGNSA. Unmatched junction bases numbered 15, after V lost 7 bases and J lost 4 bases. The CDR3 loop spans 16 amino acids. The CDR3 spells CASTRSSTGIRETQYF. As DNA, the CDR3 is TGTGCCAGCACCCGATCATCGACAGGGATCCGAGAGACCCAGTACTTC.

The V and J genes are TRBV27 and TRBJ2-3; D is possibly TRBD1 (6 bases). The CDR3 consists of 13 residues. The V gene lost 5 bases and the J gene lost 5 bases, with 11 bases spanning the gap. CDR1 MNHEY and CDR2 SMNVEV come from the germline V gene (reference sequence). The CDR3 DNA is TGTGCCAGCAGTGCCCCGACAGGAGATACGCAGTATTTT. This codes for CASSAPTGDTQYF.

This rearrangement joins TRBV4-1 to TRBJ1-2; D gene unclear. Germline V gene sequence: CDR1 MGHRA, CDR2 YSYEKL. V lost 0 bases to trimming and J lost 5 bases, with 7 bases between them. The CDR3 totals 13 residues. The CDR3 coding sequence is TGCGCCAGCAGCCAAGAAGGAGGGTATGGCTACACCTTC. The encoded protein is CASSQEGGYGYTF.

This chain joins TRBV2 and TRBJ1-6, with D hard to call. Germline V gives CDR1 SNHLY, CDR2 FYNNEI. Trimming took off 8 bases at V and 0 bases at J, with 8 bases between the two ends. The CDR3 has 14 residues. CDR3 bases: TGTGCCAGCGAGATTAGCTCCTATAATTCACCCCTCCACTTT. Translating gives CASEISSYNSPLHF.

The rearrangement links TRBV19 to TRBJ2-5; perhaps TRBD2 as D (5 bases). Trimming removed 6 bases from V and 2 bases from J, with 10 bases in between. Germline V CDR1 and CDR2: LNHDA, SQIVND (reference sequence). The CDR3 has 13 amino acids. The CDR3 DNA reads TGTGCCAGTAGCGGGGAACCGCAAGAGACCCAGTACTTC. Translating gives CASSGEPQETQYF.

The chain joins TRBV2 to TRBJ2-5; perhaps TRBD2 as D (6 bases). Trimming took 2 bases from V and 5 from J, leaving 15 bases between them. CDR1 is SNHLY and CDR2 is FYNNEI in the germline V gene. CDR3 length: 15 residues. Here the CDR3 DNA reads TGTGCCAGCAGTGAACTGCCCGGGGGAAGGGAGACCCAGTACTTC. Its translation is CASSELPGGRETQYF.

The sample holds a few counts of this clone. The CDR3 DNA sequence: TGCGCCAGCAGCTTGGGGGGTACAGGTACCTTGGGTGCTTTCTTT. It specifies CASSLGGTGTLGAFF. The V gene is TRBV5-1, the J gene TRBJ1-1; tentatively, D is TRBD1 (5 bases). The CDR3 spans 15 residues. Per the germline V gene, CDR1 is SGHRS and CDR2 is YFSETQ. Trimming took off 0 bases at V and 11 bases at J, with 20 bases between the two ends.

The chain is built from TRBV2 and TRBJ2-1, with D unresolved. The CDR3 is 13 residues long. CDR1 SNHLY and CDR2 FYNNEI come from the germline V gene. Deletions cut 2 bases from V and 9 bases from J, with 11 bases between. This CDR3 is CASSEFPLSEQFF. CDR3 bases: TGTGCCAGCAGTGAATTCCCCCTAAGTGAGCAGTTCTTC.

V is TRBV6-1 and J is TRBJ2-7; 10 nucleotides line up with TRBD1. V shed 6 bases and J 6 bases; nucleotides not matched to a gene: 5. CDR1 and CDR2 from the germline V gene are MNHNS and SASEGT. The CDR3 is 13 residues long. The CDR3 nucleotides read TGTGCCAGCAGCCTCCGGGACAGGGGCGAGCAGTACTTC. The encoded protein is CASSLRDRGEQYF.

This clone was counted only a few times. V is TRBV28 and J is TRBJ2-7, with 7 nucleotides matching TRBD1. V shed 3 bases, J shed 2 bases, and the junction held 4 bases outside the gene matches. Germline CDR1 reads MDHEN; CDR2 reads SYDVKM. The CDR3 is 14 amino acids. CDR3 in DNA: TGTGCCAGCAGTTTGACAGGGAATCCCTACGAGCAGTACTTC. It is translated as CASSLTGNPYEQYF.

The chain is built from TRBV7-2 and TRBJ1-6; the D gene is possibly TRBD1 (5 bases). The V end was cut by 6 bases, the J end by 2 bases, with 14 bases between. The length of the CDR3 is 16 residues. Germline V gene sequence: CDR1 SGHTA, CDR2 FQGNSA. CDR3 residues: CASRPPGGAYNSPLHF. The CDR3 DNA reads TGTGCCAGCAGACCCCCGGGGGGTGCCTATAATTCACCCCTCCACTTT.

This clone occurred a few times. This chain connects TRBV6-6 to TRBJ2-5; weak D call: TRBD1 (5 bases). The last part of the DNA fits TRBJ2-7 better; the J call may be wrong. The CDR3 is made up of 14 amino acids. The germline V gene encodes CDR1 MNHNY and CDR2 SVGAGI (reference sequence). DNA of the CDR3: TGTGCCAGCAGACGACAGTTGGGGCCCTACGAGCAGTACTTC. This codes for CASRRQLGPYEQYF.

V is TRBV6-1 and J is TRBJ1-4; 9 bases are shared with TRBD1. The CDR3 spans 16 residues. CDR1 is MNHNS and CDR2 is SASEGT in the germline V gene. V trimming: 2 bases; J trimming: 7 bases; junction bases outside the gene matches: 8. The CDR3 protein is CASSEILGQGGEKLFF. The CDR3 DNA follows: TGTGCCAGCAGTGAAATCCTGGGACAGGGAGGTGAAAAACTGTTTTTT.

This clone was recorded a few times. The chain joins TRBV6-5 to TRBJ1-2; D gene ambiguous. The CDR3 consists of 13 residues. The ends were cut back, 6 bases at V and 0 bases at J, with 8 bases in the middle. Germline V lookup: CDR1 MNHEY, CDR2 SVGAGI. CDR3 in DNA: TGTGCCAGCAGGATACAGTCTAACTATGGCTACACCTTC. Its protein is CASRIQSNYGYTF.

The rearrangement uses TRBV7-9 and TRBJ1-6; D is perhaps TRBD1 (6 bases). In germline, CDR1 is SEHNR, CDR2 FQNEAQ (reference sequence). The CDR3 loop spans 14 amino acids. V dropped 6 bases and J dropped 6 bases, with 12 bases sitting between them. Written as DNA, the CDR3 is TGTGCCAGCAGGTCGGACAGTCCTAATTCACCCCTCCACTTT. As protein: CASRSDSPNSPLHF.

The rearrangement joins TRBV29-1 to TRBJ2-7, with D possibly TRBD1 on 5 matching bases. V lost 2 bases, J lost 3 bases, and 11 bases lay in between. Germline V gene lookup returns CDR1 SQVTM and CDR2 ANQGSEA. CDR3 length: 13 residues. In DNA form, the CDR3 reads TGCAGCGTTGAATGGGGCACCGGCTACGAGCAGTACTTC. Translation gives CSVEWGTGYEQYF.

The chain links TRBV7-9 to TRBJ2-3, with TRBD1 matching over 9 bases. Germline CDR1 SEHNR, CDR2 FQNEAQ (reference sequence). CDR3 length: 16 residues. Trimming cost V 5 bases and J 3 bases; bases outside gene matches: 9. The CDR3 here is CASSPWTGVLTDTQYF. In nucleotides, the CDR3 is TGTGCCAGCAGCCCGTGGACAGGGGTGCTAACAGATACGCAGTATTTT.

The chain couples TRBV19 to TRBJ1-2; 12 bases are shared with TRBD1. The CDR3 covers 15 residues. Germline CDR1 LNHDA, CDR2 SQIVND (reference sequence). V was clipped by 4 bases and J by 8 bases; unmatched bases: 8. The CDR3 DNA sequence: TGTGCCAGTAGTACAGACCGGGACAGGGGGCCCGGCTACACCTTC. Translation: CASSTDRDRGPGYTF.

Turning to this clone: A junction boundary mismatches the germline segment, possibly from a read error. The gene calls are TRBV15 and TRBJ1-2; D gene unclear. Germline V gives CDR1 LNHNV, CDR2 YYDKDF (reference sequence). CDR3 length equals 14 residues. CDR3 region: CATSRDPWADGYPF. CDR3 DNA sequence: TGTGCCACCAGCAGAGATCCATGGGCCGATGGCTACCCCTTC. Based on the CDR3 plus reference TRBV15 and TRBJ1-2, the full variable domain is DAMVIQNPRYQVTQFGKPVTLSCSQTLNHNVMYWYQQKSSQAPKLLFHYYDKDFNNEADTPDNFQSRRPNTSFCFLDIRSPGLGDTAMYLCATSRDPWADGYPFGSGTRLTVV.

V and J are TRBV29-1 and TRBJ1-2, with D possibly TRBD1 on 6 matching bases. CDR1 SQVTM and CDR2 ANQGSEA come from the germline V gene. V was pared by 6 bases and J by 0 bases, with 11 bases between. CDR3 length equals 13 residues. CDR3 DNA: TGCAGCGTGAGGGACACCTCTAACTATGGCTACACCTTC. It translates to CSVRDTSNYGYTF.

V gene TRBV4-2 combines with J gene TRBJ1-3; TRBD1 aligns across 10 bases. The trim removed 3 bases at V and 0 bases at J, leaving 5 bases unmatched. CDR3 length: 17 residues. Looked up from germline, CDR1 is LGHNA and CDR2 is YNFKEQ. In DNA, the CDR3 is TGTGCCAGCAGCCACCCCGGGACAGGGGCCTCTGGAAACACCATATATTTT. Translating it yields CASSHPGTGASGNTIYF.

CDR3 nucleotides: TGCGCCAGCAGCCCCGGGACAGGGGTGGGGGAGACCCAGTACTTC. Its translation is CASSPGTGVGETQYF. The chain couples TRBV5-1 to TRBJ2-5; 10 nucleotides align to TRBD1. The CDR3 consists of 15 residues. Trimming removed 4 bases from V and 5 bases from J; junction bases left unmatched: 8. CDR1 and CDR2 from the germline V gene are SGHRS and YFSETQ.

The J gene is TRBJ1-1, the V gene TRBV5-1; D remains unclear. Trimming pared 0 bases from V and 6 bases from J, leaving 12 bases between. The V gene's germline CDR1 is SGHRS and CDR2 YFSETQ. The CDR3 contains 14 residues. CDR3 protein: CASSLGGEVAEAFF. Written as DNA, the CDR3 is TGCGCCAGCAGCTTGGGTGGGGAGGTCGCTGAAGCTTTCTTT.

CDR3 bases: TGTGCCAGCAGCCCGGCGGTTACCGGGAACTATGGCTACACCTTC. It translates to CASSPAVTGNYGYTF. The chain uses TRBV7-2 and TRBJ1-2; no clear D. Germline-derived CDR1 and CDR2 are SGHTA and FQGNSA. The CDR3 extends over 15 amino acids. The V and J ends lost 5 bases and 2 bases respectively, with 15 bases between them.